This TCR beta chain was retrieved from a study of Graves' ophthalmopathy and Graves' hyperthyroidism. TCR beta CDR3 amplification used RNA transcripts. First-round RT-PCR with HTBI primers preceded a second-round multiplex PCR. TCRdb analysed the multiplex PCR reads with MiXCR anew, one entry per CDR3 protein. The table includes around 670,000 distinct CDR3 sequences, around 40% detected once. Notes on this clonotype: Its antigen is undetermined. This may come from a read error, since a much larger clone is one base off.

Whole-study findings and limits: Most expanded thyroid clonotypes above 0.001 frequency also appeared in blood.

Other autoimmune diseases, uncontrolled infections, pregnancy or lactation excluded patients from enrollment. The sequenced sample consisted of peripheral blood. The receptor was derived from an adult man with Graves' ophthalmopathy.

The CDR3 sequence: CSVWVGEQHF. In DNA, the CDR3 is TGCAGCGTTTGGGTTGGCGAGCAGCACTTC. The J gene is TRBJ2-7, the V gene TRBV29-1; D gene unclear. The CDR3 is 10 amino acids. Germline V lookup: CDR1 SQVTM, CDR2 ANQGSEA.